One sample yielded the 30 T cell receptor beta chains listed below, sequenced in a study of blood T cell repertoires in COVID-19. The method was immunoSEQ multiplex PCR; TCRdb's version includes in-frame clones alone and lacks a portion of them. This repertoire shows around 390,000 clones, approximately 87% found once; its top ten account for roughly a tenth. Sample: PBMCs or T cells enriched from blood (not recorded which). The receptors were sampled from a woman aged 50 to 65 who had recovered from COVID-19.

In this sample, this clone turned up a few times. V and J are TRBV12-3 or TRBV12-4 and TRBJ1-5; D possibly corresponds to TRBD1 (5 bases). CDR3 size: 13 residues. The V end lost 3 bases, the J end lost 5 bases, and 8 bases lay between the germline ends. As DNA, the CDR3 is TGTGCCAGCAGTTTTGGGGCGGATCAGCCCCAGCATTTT. Translation gives CASSFGADQPQHF.

The V and J genes are TRBV19 and TRBJ1-2, with D possibly matching TRBD1 (6 bases). Trimming pared 9 bases from V and 6 bases from J, leaving 14 bases between. From germline, CDR1 is LNHDA and CDR2 SQIVND (reference sequence). CDR3 length equals 12 residues. The CDR3, as DNA: TGTGCCAGCAGAGGGGGAGGGGATGGCTACACCTTC. This translates into CASRGGGDGYTF.

V usage is TRBV4-1 and J usage is TRBJ1-3; no reliable D call. The germline V and J ends were trimmed by 1 base and 0 bases, with 7 bases remaining between them. Per the germline V gene, CDR1 is MGHRA and CDR2 is YSYEKL. The CDR3 runs 15 residues. The CDR3 DNA reads as TGCGCCAGCAGCCAAGTACCACACTCTGGAAACACCATATATTTT. Translating it yields CASSQVPHSGNTIYF.

The chain has TRBV18 and TRBJ2-1; TRBD1 might be the D (6 bases). The CDR3 runs 13 residues. V lost 6 bases, J lost 10 bases, and 16 bases lay in between. Germline V CDR1 and CDR2: KGHSH, LQKENI. CDR3 sequence: CASSPDRSKEQFF. In DNA, the CDR3 is TGTGCCAGCTCCCCAGACAGGTCGAAGGAGCAGTTCTTC.

This rearrangement joins TRBV28 to TRBJ1-5; TRBD1 matches at 7 bases. Germline CDR1 reads MDHEN; CDR2 reads SYDVKM. V dropped 4 bases and J dropped 7; count of bases not matched to a gene: 10. This CDR3 region has 15 residues. The DNA of the CDR3 is TGTGCCAGCAGTTCACTAACAGGGGAAGGGCAGCCCCAGCATTTT. Translating it yields CASSSLTGEGQPQHF.

This sequence joins TRBV19 and TRBJ1-6; D is possibly TRBD1 (6 bases). From germline, CDR1 is LNHDA and CDR2 SQIVND (reference sequence). The CDR3 has 15 amino acids. V gave up 8 bases and J gave up 5 bases, with 16 bases separating them. CDR3 loop: CASAGGPLHNSPLHF. The DNA for the CDR3 is TGTGCCAGTGCGGGGGGCCCATTGCATAATTCACCCCTCCACTTT.

For this clone: A read error may produce the germline difference seen at one junction end. V is TRBV3-1 (or the pseudogene TRBV3-2) and J is TRBJ2-7; D ambiguous. There are 11 residues in the CDR3. Germline V CDR1 and CDR2: LGHDT, YNNKEL (reference sequence). CDR3 in amino acids: CASSQAVQVDF. As DNA, the CDR3 is TGTGCCAGCAGCCAAGCGGTGCAGGTGGACTTC.

This chain connects TRBV7-8 to TRBJ2-7, with 8 bases aligning to TRBD1. V shed 2 bases, J shed 3 bases, and the junction held 6 bases outside the gene matches. The germline V gene has CDR1 SGHVS and CDR2 FQNEAQ. The CDR3 runs 15 residues. The CDR3 reads CASSLTGQGIYEQYF. The CDR3 bases are TGTGCCAGCAGCTTAACAGGACAGGGTATCTACGAGCAGTACTTC.

The chain uses TRBV7-2 and TRBJ2-3; 9 nucleotides agree with TRBD1. The CDR3 has 15 amino acids. From germline, CDR1 is SGHTA and CDR2 FQGNSA. The trim removed 5 bases at V and 9 bases at J, leaving 12 bases unmatched. CDR3 coding DNA: TGTGCCAGCAGCCCCGGGACAGGGTTCGGCTTGACGCAGTATTTT. Amino acid sequence: CASSPGTGFGLTQYF. Using reference TRBV7-2 and TRBJ2-3 for the parts outside the CDR3, the full variable domain is GAGVSQSPSNKVTEKGKDVELRCDPISGHTALYWYRQSLGQGLEFLIYFQGNSAPDKSGLPSDRFSAERTGGSVSTLTIQRTQQEDSAVYLCASSPGTGFGLTQYFGPGTRLTVL.

J is TRBJ1-1 and V is TRBV27, with a tentative D call TRBD1 (6 bases). With 0 bases removed from V and 6 bases from J, the gap between germline ends came to 8 bases. The CDR3 runs to 13 residues. Germline CDR1 and CDR2: MNHEY and SMNVEV (reference sequence). CDR3 nucleotide sequence: TGTGCCAGCAGTTTATCCCCAGGGGCTGAAGCTTTCTTT. Its protein is CASSLSPGAEAFF.

The chain uses TRBV6-5 and TRBJ1-1; 7 nucleotides align to TRBD1. In germline, CDR1 is MNHEY, CDR2 SVGAGI. The trim removed 9 bases at V and 1 base at J, leaving 11 bases unmatched. The CDR3 spans 15 residues. The CDR3 coding sequence is TGTGCCAGTGACAAAACAGGGGTCGGGAACACTGAAGCTTTCTTT. Its translation: CASDKTGVGNTEAFF.

This clone came up many times. The rearrangement links TRBV19 to TRBJ1-2; no definite D call. Germline-derived CDR1 and CDR2 are LNHDA and SQIVND (reference sequence). The CDR3 runs to 14 residues. V shed 6 bases and J shed 4 bases, with 15 bases lying between them. The CDR3 sequence: CASSNGGASYGYTF. In DNA, the CDR3 is TGTGCCAGTAGCAATGGAGGCGCAAGCTATGGCTACACCTTC.

This chain links TRBV11-2 with TRBJ2-5; D unclear. The CDR3 is 13 amino acids. Germline loops: CDR1 SGHAT, CDR2 FQNNGV. With 0 bases removed from V and 5 bases from J, the gap between germline ends came to 7 bases. CDR3 in DNA: TGTGCCAGCAGCTTAGATCTCGGTGAGACCCAGTACTTC. This encodes CASSLDLGETQYF.

The chain is built from TRBV5-4 and TRBJ2-3; no clear D gene. Germline lookup yields CDR1 SGHNT and CDR2 YYREEE (reference sequence). With 0 bases removed from V and 2 bases from J, the gap between germline ends came to 4 bases. The CDR3 spans 13 residues. CDR3: CASSLVYTDTQYF. DNA for the CDR3: TGTGCCAGCAGCTTGGTCTACACAGATACGCAGTATTTT. Using reference TRBV5-4 and TRBJ2-3 for the parts outside the CDR3, the full variable domain is ETGVTQSPTHLIKTRGQQVTLRCSSQSGHNTVSWYQQALGQGPQFIFQYYREEENGRGNFPPRFSGLQFPNYSSELNVNALELDDSALYLCASSLVYTDTQYFGPGTRLTVL.

As concerns this clone: The same CDR3 also results from other DNA sequences found in this sample. The rearrangement links TRBV30 to TRBJ2-7; 7 nucleotides match TRBD1. Trimming took 4 bases from V and 2 from J; bases not matched to a gene: 5. The CDR3 runs to 13 residues. Germline CDR1 reads GTSNPN; CDR2 reads SVGIG (reference sequence). For the CDR3, the DNA is TGTGCCTGGACAAGACAGGGCACCTACGAGCAGTACTTC. It specifies CAWTRQGTYEQYF.

The rearrangement uses TRBV9 and TRBJ1-3, with 11 bases identical to TRBD1. The length of the CDR3 is 18 residues. Per the germline V gene, CDR1 is SGDLS and CDR2 is YYNGEE. V was clipped by 0 bases and J by 4 bases; unmatched bases: 9. The CDR3 coding sequence is TGTGCCAGCAGCGTAGGTGGACAGGGGGCAGTTCTGGGAAACACCATATATTTT. This encodes CASSVGGQGAVLGNTIYF.

This clone has just a few counts. The genes are TRBV11-3 and TRBJ1-1; D uncertain. Germline CDR1 SGHNT, CDR2 YENEEA. V lost 5 bases and J lost 2, with 12 bases in between. The CDR3 is made up of 14 amino acids. The CDR3 sequence: CASSASGANTEAFF. The CDR3 DNA follows: TGTGCCAGCAGCGCGTCCGGAGCTAACACTGAAGCTTTCTTT.

J is TRBJ2-2 and V is TRBV7-9; D is unresolved. V lost 3 bases, J lost 2 bases, and 16 bases lay in between. The CDR3 is 17 residues long. From germline, CDR1 is SEHNR and CDR2 FQNEAQ (reference sequence). Here the CDR3 DNA reads TGTGCCAGCAGCTTTCCGTCCGGCGGAAAAAACACCGGGGAGCTGTTTTTT. It encodes CASSFPSGGKNTGELFF.

The V and J genes are TRBV4-3 and TRBJ1-1, with 7 bases identical to TRBD1. CDR3 length equals 15 residues. Germline CDR1 is LGHNA and CDR2 is YSLEER. After removal of 3 bases from V and 0 bases from J, the junction contained 4 bases not matched to a gene. The CDR3 DNA is TGCGCCAGCAGCCACGAAACAGGGGTGAACACTGAAGCTTTCTTT. It is translated as CASSHETGVNTEAFF.

The gene calls are TRBV7-9 and TRBJ1-5; TRBD1 might be the D (6 bases). Germline values: CDR1 SEHNR, CDR2 FQNEAQ (reference sequence). The length of the CDR3 is 16 residues. The V gene lost 5 bases and the J gene lost 6 bases, with 20 bases spanning the gap. For the CDR3, the DNA is TGTGCCAGCAGCCCATCGGGGGGGGCTATAGGTCAGCCCCAGCATTTT. Protein: CASSPSGGAIGQPQHF.

V usage is TRBV3-1 (or the pseudogene TRBV3-2) and J usage is TRBJ2-7, with 9 bases identical to TRBD1. Germline V lookup: CDR1 LGHDT, CDR2 YNNKEL (reference sequence). V shed 4 bases and J 3 bases; nucleotides not matched to a gene: 4. This CDR3 is 14 amino acids long. CDR3: CASSPGTGYYEQYF. Here the CDR3 DNA reads TGTGCCAGCAGCCCCGGGACAGGGTACTACGAGCAGTACTTC.

This sequence joins TRBV7-9 and TRBJ1-2; 7 bases align to TRBD1. The V and J ends lost 3 bases and 6 bases, in that order; junction bases with no gene match: 7. Germline assignment: CDR1 SEHNR and CDR2 FQNEAQ (reference sequence). The CDR3 spans 14 residues. CDR3 bases: TGTGCCAGCAGCTTCCCGGACAGGCCCCATGGCTACACCTTC. Its translation is CASSFPDRPHGYTF.

The chain has TRBV11-2 and TRBJ2-5; weak D call: TRBD1 (6 bases). The CDR3 loop spans 19 amino acids. V was trimmed by 1 base and J by 5 bases, leaving 26 bases between them. The germline V gene has CDR1 SGHAT and CDR2 FQNNGV. CDR3 amino acids: CASSLGTVVILGSQETQYF. The CDR3 DNA sequence: TGTGCCAGCAGCTTAGGGACAGTCGTTATACTGGGTTCCCAGGAGACCCAGTACTTC.

This clone was recorded once. This chain connects TRBV7-9 to TRBJ2-3; no firm D call. CDR1 is SEHNR and CDR2 is FQNEAQ in the germline V gene (reference sequence). The length of the CDR3 is 12 residues. V was shortened by 1 base and J by 7 bases, with 6 bases between the two germline ends. CDR3 protein: CASSLDVNTQYF. Here the CDR3 DNA reads TGTGCCAGCAGCTTAGATGTAAATACGCAGTATTTT.

The CDR3 bases are TGTGCCAGCAGCTTAGTTTTCGTGGTGCGGGGGGCGGATTACAATGAGCAGTTCTTC. It is translated as CASSLVFVVRGADYNEQFF. The J gene is TRBJ2-1, the V gene TRBV11-2, with TRBD2 matching over 8 bases. Germline loops: CDR1 SGHAT, CDR2 FQNNGV. J gave up 4 bases and V 1 base, and 15 bases lay outside the gene matches. The CDR3 covers 19 residues. Using reference TRBV11-2 and TRBJ2-1 for the parts outside the CDR3, the full variable domain is EAGVAQSPRYKIIEKRQSVAFWCNPISGHATLYWYQQILGQGPKLLIQFQNNGVVDDSQLPKDRFSAERLKGVDSTLKIQPAKLEDSAVYLCASSLVFVVRGADYNEQFFGPGTRLTVL.

The chain recombines TRBV12-2 with TRBJ2-3; TRBD2 reflects the table's D call only, with no check against the DNA. TRBV12-2 is flagged as a pseudogene. CDR3 size: 15 residues. In nucleotides, the CDR3 is TGTGCAAGTCGCTCGTCCGCTGGGGGACTAGATACGCAGTATTTT. This gives the protein CASRSSAGGLDTQYF.

This chain links TRBV19 with TRBJ1-2; D is unresolved. Looked up from germline, CDR1 is LNHDA and CDR2 is SQIVND (reference sequence). CDR3 length: 17 residues. V dropped 6 bases and J dropped 0 bases, with 20 bases sitting between them. The chain's CDR3 is CASRRYFEGPANYGYTF. CDR3 sequence (DNA): TGTGCCAGTAGGAGGTATTTCGAGGGTCCAGCTAACTATGGCTACACCTTC.

The chain joins TRBV30 to TRBJ1-6, with D possibly matching TRBD1 (6 bases). V was trimmed by 3 bases and J by 5 bases, leaving 14 bases between them. The CDR3 has 15 amino acids. Germline V gives CDR1 GTSNPN, CDR2 SVGIG (reference sequence). CDR3 coding DNA: TGTGCCTGGAGCGCAGGGGTTATCAATAATTCACCCCTCCACTTT. Encoded protein: CAWSAGVINNSPLHF.

About this clone: Other DNA sequences in this specimen translate into the identical CDR3. The CDR3 DNA follows: TGTGCCAGCAGCCTACAAGAGACCCAGTACTTC. The encoded protein is CASSLQETQYF. The chain is built from TRBV7-8 and TRBJ2-5, with D unclear. CDR1 is SGHVS and CDR2 is FQNEAQ in the germline V gene. The CDR3 has 11 amino acids. Trimming took off 5 bases at V and 2 bases at J, with 3 bases between the two ends.

This clone was seen once. The rearrangement joins TRBV7-2 to TRBJ1-1; no clear D gene. The CDR3 consists of 15 residues. The germline V and J ends were trimmed by 2 bases and 1 base, with 11 bases remaining between them. Germline V lookup: CDR1 SGHTA, CDR2 FQGNSA. This CDR3 reads CASSLRGSWNTEAFF. The DNA for the CDR3 is TGTGCCAGCAGCTTACGTGGCAGTTGGAACACTGAAGCTTTCTTT.